One T cell receptor beta chain is described in this entry. Its cognate antigen is unknown. This specimen belongs to a study of shared clonotypes between healthy human individuals. Findings and caveats of the study: Sampling was confined to blood; repertoires within tissues likely differ. Larger estimated richness was generally recorded for naive subsets relative to memory subsets. The four-donor shared clonotypes exceeded non-shared clonotypes in generation probability, with non-shared ones scoring lower.

Only CD45RO-negative cells positively selected for CCR7 counted as naive CD8 cells, so terminally differentiated effector memory CD45RA+ cells were excluded. Sequenced by immunoSEQ multiplex PCR; TCRdb stores in-frame clones only, minus some. Seen here are approximately 590,000 clones, nearly 97% observed once, and the top ten hold approximately 0.1%. This clonotype was sampled from a woman aged 30 to 39 in good health. Sequenced: naive CD8+ T cells sorted from blood.

DNA for the CDR3: TGTGCCAGCAGTGAATATAGGACTAGTAAGCGCGGGCTGTTTTTT. Residues: CASSEYRTSKRGLFF. The rearrangement uses TRBV2 and TRBJ2-2; 7 positions agree with TRBD2. CDR1 and CDR2 (germline): SNHLY, FYNNEI. There are 15 residues in the CDR3. V was clipped by 2 bases and J by 13 bases; unmatched bases: 13. Filled out from reference TRBV2 and TRBJ2-2, the complete variable domain reads EPEVTQTPSHQVTQMGQEVILRCVPISNHLYFYWYRQILGQKVEFLVSFYNNEISEKSEIFDDQFSVERPDGSNFTLKIRSTKLEDSAMYFCASSEYRTSKRGLFFGEGSRLTVL.